This record covers a single T cell receptor beta chain. Its specificity is unknown. CDR3 length: 14 amino acids. From germline, CDR1 is SGHTA and CDR2 FQGNSA. V dropped 2 bases and J dropped 4 bases, with 9 bases sitting between them. The primer mix had 60 Vbeta and 13 Jbeta primers. Repertoires were generated with immunoSEQ multiplex PCR, while TCRdb's copy carries only in-frame clones and drops some. The repertoire includes about 150,000 clones, 70% of them detected once, and about 2.2% sits in the top ten. The data derive from a study of cytomegalovirus exposure and HLA in healthy donors. The study, taken as a whole, reports: There were reportedly fewer N-insertions in an Asian-associated ancestry cluster than the roughly 670-donor mean, in a later analysis. A likely sequencing artifact accounted for one observed cluster of highly shared sequence variants. Overall, 164 TCR beta chains were annotated as cytomegalovirus-associated. Later work found most CMV-associated TCR beta chains apparently HLA-restricted.

The sequence was obtained from a woman in her fifties or sixties in good health and CMV-seropositive. Sequenced sample: PBMCs. This sequence joins TRBV7-2 and TRBJ1-5; D gene unclear. The CDR3 protein is CASSLMAGNQPQHF. CDR3 nucleotide sequence: TGTGCCAGCAGCTTAATGGCAGGTAATCAGCCCCAGCATTTT.